These T cell receptor beta chains were read from a single sample in a study of human T cells and chemical hapten exposure. Each CDR3 protein gets one entry after TCRdb re-called the RACE reads with MiXCR. The sample lists some 180,000 distinct CDR3 sequences; about 20% were seen once. Material: whole blood, obtained in connection with sensitization to the hapten diphenylcyclopropenone (DPC). These receptors were taken from a woman aged 50 to 65 with alopecia areata. Some clones in this sample may be carry-over from other donors' samples. Each CDR3 is given with its conserved first and last residue. Each record gives: D gene, V gene, J gene, clone size, CDR3 DNA, CDR3 protein. A D gene is named only where the DNA matches it firmly. A clone size is listed for some rows: how often the clone was seen (once, few, many), or a class if it is expanded.

d_call: -; v_call: TRBV15; j_call: TRBJ1-3; clone_size: few; cdr3_nt: TGTGCCACCAGCAGAGACCCATCTTCTGGAAACACCATATATTTT; cdr3_aa: CATSRDPSSGNTIYF
d_call: -; v_call: TRBV20-1; j_call: TRBJ1-2; clone_size: few; cdr3_nt: TGCAGTGCTAGGACGACTGGGAGAAATGGCTACACCTTC; cdr3_aa: CSARTTGRNGYTF
d_call: TRBD1; v_call: TRBV6-5; j_call: TRBJ2-4; clone_size: -; cdr3_nt: TGTGCCAGCAACCCAGGGACAGCCCGCGGCATTCAGTACTTC; cdr3_aa: CASNPGTARGIQYF
d_call: -; v_call: TRBV7-9; j_call: TRBJ2-5; clone_size: few; cdr3_nt: TGTGCCAGCAGCCCAAGAGGCGTAGCGGACCAAGAGACCCAGTACTTC; cdr3_aa: CASSPRGVADQETQYF
d_call: TRBD2; v_call: TRBV11-2; j_call: TRBJ2-7; clone_size: -; cdr3_nt: TGTGCCAGCAGCTTAGATGCCGGGACTAGTCGTGAGCAGTACTTC; cdr3_aa: CASSLDAGTSREQYF
d_call: -; v_call: TRBV5-6; j_call: TRBJ2-7; clone_size: few; cdr3_nt: TGTGCCAGCAATCTTCGCGTCTCCTACGAGCAGTACTTC; cdr3_aa: CASNLRVSYEQYF
d_call: TRBD1; v_call: TRBV18; j_call: TRBJ1-1; clone_size: few; cdr3_nt: TGTGCCAGCTCAGGGGACAGAACAACAGAAGCTTTCTTT; cdr3_aa: CASSGDRTTEAFF
d_call: -; v_call: TRBV3-1; j_call: TRBJ2-1; clone_size: -; cdr3_nt: TGTGCCAGCAGCCGGACAACGTACAATGAGCAGTTCTTC; cdr3_aa: CASSRTTYNEQFF
d_call: -; v_call: TRBV7-2; j_call: TRBJ1-2; clone_size: -; cdr3_nt: TGTGCCAGCAGCCGGGGGAGGATGGGTGGCTACACCTTC; cdr3_aa: CASSRGRMGGYTF
d_call: TRBD2; v_call: TRBV10-2; j_call: TRBJ2-1; clone_size: many; cdr3_nt: TGCGCCAGCAGTGAGCTAGGGACTAGCGGTTACAATGAGCAGTTCTTC; cdr3_aa: CASSELGTSGYNEQFF
d_call: TRBD2; v_call: TRBV20-1; j_call: TRBJ2-2; clone_size: -; cdr3_nt: TGCAGTGCTAGGAATGCGGGAGGCACCGGGGAGCTGTTTTTT; cdr3_aa: CSARNAGGTGELFF
d_call: -; v_call: TRBV12-3/TRBV12-4; j_call: TRBJ1-1; clone_size: few; cdr3_nt: TGTGCCAGCAGTTTTTTAAGCCCCGGGACACTGAACACTGAAGCTTTCTTT; cdr3_aa: CASSFLSPGTLNTEAFF
d_call: TRBD2; v_call: TRBV5-1; j_call: TRBJ2-1; clone_size: -; cdr3_nt: TGCGCCAGCAGCCTAGACCTGGGACTAGCGGGAGGGGATGAGCAGTTCTTC; cdr3_aa: CASSLDLGLAGGDEQFF
d_call: TRBD1; v_call: TRBV20-1; j_call: TRBJ2-7; clone_size: -; cdr3_nt: TGCAGTACTAACCGGGGACAGGGGGAGCAGTACTTC; cdr3_aa: CSTNRGQGEQYF
d_call: TRBD1; v_call: TRBV29-1; j_call: TRBJ1-4; clone_size: few; cdr3_nt: TGCAGCGTCGGACAGGGGGCTGATGAAAAACTGTTTTTT; cdr3_aa: CSVGQGADEKLFF
d_call: -; v_call: TRBV5-1; j_call: TRBJ1-3; clone_size: -; cdr3_nt: TGCGCCAGCAGCTTGGATGGGACCTCTGGAAACACCATATATTTT; cdr3_aa: CASSLDGTSGNTIYF
d_call: TRBD2; v_call: TRBV10-3; j_call: TRBJ2-6; clone_size: many; cdr3_nt: TGTGCCATCAGTGAGTCGCGGCTAGCGGGAGTGGCTGGGGCCAACGTCCTGACTTTC; cdr3_aa: CAISESRLAGVAGANVLTF
d_call: -; v_call: TRBV29-1; j_call: TRBJ1-1; clone_size: -; cdr3_nt: TGCAGCGTTGAAGGTCCCCGACCCTCTGAAGCTTTCTTT; cdr3_aa: CSVEGPRPSEAFF
d_call: -; v_call: TRBV25-1; j_call: TRBJ1-5; clone_size: many; cdr3_nt: TGTGCCAGCAGTTCGATTGGAAATCAGCCCCAGCATTTT; cdr3_aa: CASSSIGNQPQHF
d_call: TRBD1; v_call: TRBV11-2; j_call: TRBJ1-2; clone_size: -; cdr3_nt: TGTGCCAGCAGCTTTCCGGACAGGGGCTACACCTTC; cdr3_aa: CASSFPDRGYTF
d_call: TRBD1; v_call: TRBV2; j_call: TRBJ2-1; clone_size: -; cdr3_nt: TGTGCCAGCAGATCGGACAGGGTGCAGCTTTACAATGAGCAGTTCTTC; cdr3_aa: CASRSDRVQLYNEQFF
d_call: -; v_call: TRBV27; j_call: TRBJ2-7; clone_size: few; cdr3_nt: TGTGCCAGCAGTCGGGGTACCCCCATCTCCTACGAGCAGTACTTC; cdr3_aa: CASSRGTPISYEQYF
d_call: TRBD1; v_call: TRBV20-1; j_call: TRBJ1-4; clone_size: few; cdr3_nt: TGCAGTGCTAGAGATTTGAGTGGACAGGGGGTAGCAACTAATGAAAAACTGTTTTTT; cdr3_aa: CSARDLSGQGVATNEKLFF
d_call: -; v_call: TRBV3-1; j_call: TRBJ2-3; clone_size: -; cdr3_nt: TGTGCCAGCAGCCAAGACGGTCGGGGCCGCCGCACAGATACGCAGTATTTT; cdr3_aa: CASSQDGRGRRTDTQYF
d_call: -; v_call: TRBV9; j_call: TRBJ2-7; clone_size: few; cdr3_nt: TGTGCCAGCAGCGGCGGAGGGACTTTAGTCTACGAGCAGTACTTC; cdr3_aa: CASSGGGTLVYEQYF
d_call: -; v_call: TRBV7-9; j_call: TRBJ2-3; clone_size: -; cdr3_nt: TGTGCCAGCAGTTTAGTAGTCGATACGCAGTATTTT; cdr3_aa: CASSLVVDTQYF
d_call: -; v_call: TRBV2; j_call: TRBJ2-5; clone_size: -; cdr3_nt: TGTGCCAGCGGGGGGACAGACCAAGAGACCCAGTACTTC; cdr3_aa: CASGGTDQETQYF
d_call: TRBD1; v_call: TRBV7-9; j_call: TRBJ1-6; clone_size: many; cdr3_nt: TGTGCCAGCAGCTACGATCGGACAGGGGCACCCCTCCACTTT; cdr3_aa: CASSYDRTGAPLHF
d_call: -; v_call: TRBV5-1; j_call: TRBJ2-7; clone_size: -; cdr3_nt: TGCGCCAGCAGCTTGAGGACGGCCTCCTACGAGCAGTACTTC; cdr3_aa: CASSLRTASYEQYF
d_call: -; v_call: TRBV21-1; j_call: TRBJ2-5; clone_size: -; cdr3_nt: TGTGCCAGCAGCACCCACAGGGACCGAGAGACCCAGTACTTC; cdr3_aa: CASSTHRDRETQYF
d_call: -; v_call: TRBV7-9; j_call: TRBJ2-2; clone_size: few; cdr3_nt: TGTGCCAGCAGCGTACTTTCGGCCGGTTTAAACACCGGGGAGCTGTTTTTT; cdr3_aa: CASSVLSAGLNTGELFF
d_call: -; v_call: TRBV27; j_call: TRBJ1-5; clone_size: -; cdr3_nt: TGTGCCAGCCCGTATGGACAGCCCCAGCATTTT; cdr3_aa: CASPYGQPQHF
d_call: -; v_call: TRBV11-2; j_call: TRBJ2-7; clone_size: few; cdr3_nt: TGTGCCAGCAGGAAGACAGGCTACTACGAGCAGTACTTC; cdr3_aa: CASRKTGYYEQYF
d_call: TRBD2; v_call: TRBV19; j_call: TRBJ2-1; clone_size: -; cdr3_nt: TGTGCCAGTAGTATGGGAGCGGGAGTCCGTTACAATGAGCAGTTCTTC; cdr3_aa: CASSMGAGVRYNEQFF
d_call: -; v_call: TRBV15; j_call: TRBJ1-3; clone_size: few; cdr3_nt: TGTGCCACCAGCAGAGATCGGGGCAGGAGAAACACCATATATTTT; cdr3_aa: CATSRDRGRRNTIYF
d_call: -; v_call: TRBV6-5; j_call: TRBJ2-4; clone_size: few; cdr3_nt: TGTGCCAGCAGTTACTCTCAGGATCGTGACATTCAGTACTTC; cdr3_aa: CASSYSQDRDIQYF
d_call: -; v_call: TRBV11-2; j_call: TRBJ2-1; clone_size: -; cdr3_nt: TGTGTCAGCAGCTTAGATGTGTTGGAGAAGAATGAGCAGTTCTTC; cdr3_aa: CVSSLDVLEKNEQFF
d_call: -; v_call: TRBV2; j_call: TRBJ2-3; clone_size: few; cdr3_nt: TGTGCCAGCAGTGAAGGGACAGGCACAGATACGCAGTATTTT; cdr3_aa: CASSEGTGTDTQYF
d_call: -; v_call: TRBV11-2; j_call: TRBJ2-5; clone_size: -; cdr3_nt: TGTGCCAGCAGCTTGTACTCCGGGACATTGGAGACCCAGTACTTC; cdr3_aa: CASSLYSGTLETQYF
d_call: TRBD2; v_call: TRBV13; j_call: TRBJ2-2; clone_size: -; cdr3_nt: TGTGCCAGCAGCTCGCCAAGAGGACTAGTCGCCGCCGGGGAGCTGTTTTTT; cdr3_aa: CASSSPRGLVAAGELFF
d_call: TRBD2; v_call: TRBV5-5; j_call: TRBJ2-3; clone_size: few; cdr3_nt: TGTGCCAGCAGCTTGGGGCAGCGGGAGGTTACAGATACGCAGTATTTT; cdr3_aa: CASSLGQREVTDTQYF
d_call: -; v_call: TRBV5-1; j_call: TRBJ1-4; clone_size: -; cdr3_nt: TGCGCCAGCAGCTTGGAAGGGACTAATGAAAAACTGTTTTTT; cdr3_aa: CASSLEGTNEKLFF
d_call: -; v_call: TRBV28; j_call: TRBJ2-3; clone_size: -; cdr3_nt: TGTGCCAGCAGGATCGGTGCAGATACGCAGTATTTT; cdr3_aa: CASRIGADTQYF
d_call: -; v_call: TRBV29-1; j_call: TRBJ2-5; clone_size: few; cdr3_nt: TGCAGCGTTGGTATGGAGACCCAGTACTTC; cdr3_aa: CSVGMETQYF
d_call: -; v_call: TRBV5-1; j_call: TRBJ2-5; clone_size: -; cdr3_nt: TGCGCCAGCAGCCAAGGCGGACCGCAAGAGACCCAGTACTTC; cdr3_aa: CASSQGGPQETQYF
d_call: -; v_call: TRBV20-1; j_call: TRBJ1-4; clone_size: few; cdr3_nt: TGCAGTGCTAGGGTACCTGCAACTAATGAAAAACTGTTTTTT; cdr3_aa: CSARVPATNEKLFF